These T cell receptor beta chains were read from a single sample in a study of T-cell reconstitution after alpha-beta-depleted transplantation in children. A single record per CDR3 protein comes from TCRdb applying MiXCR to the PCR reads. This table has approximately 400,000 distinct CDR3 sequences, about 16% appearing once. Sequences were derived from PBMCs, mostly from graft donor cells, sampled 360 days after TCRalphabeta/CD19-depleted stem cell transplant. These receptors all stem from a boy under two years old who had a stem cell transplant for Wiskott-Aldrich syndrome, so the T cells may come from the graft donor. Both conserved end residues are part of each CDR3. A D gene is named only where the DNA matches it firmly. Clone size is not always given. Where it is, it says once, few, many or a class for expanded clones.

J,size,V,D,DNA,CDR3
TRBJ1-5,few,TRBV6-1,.,TGTGCCAGCAATATCGGGGCTCAGCCCCAGCATTTT,CASNIGAQPQHF
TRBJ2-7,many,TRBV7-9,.,TGTGCCAGCAGTTTTGATAAGGGACCGGGACATTCCTACGAGCAGTACTTC,CASSFDKGPGHSYEQYF
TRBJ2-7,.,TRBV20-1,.,TGCAGTGCATACCGGGTCTTACCCTACGAGCAGTACTTC,CSAYRVLPYEQYF
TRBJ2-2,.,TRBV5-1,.,TGCGCCAGCAGCTTGTCCCGAATATTTTACACCGGGGAGCTGTTTTTT,CASSLSRIFYTGELFF
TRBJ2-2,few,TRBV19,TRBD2,TGTGCCACCCGACTAGCGGGAGTTAAGACCGGGGAGCTGTTTTTT,CATRLAGVKTGELFF
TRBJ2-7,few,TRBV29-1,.,TGCAGCGTTGGGGCTAGTTGGGCCTACGAGCAGTACTTC,CSVGASWAYEQYF
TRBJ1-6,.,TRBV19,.,TGTGCCAGTAGCGGACCGGGCCATACTTCACCCCTCCACTTT,CASSGPGHTSPLHF
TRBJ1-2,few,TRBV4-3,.,TGCGCCAGCAGCCAAGATATCGGTTATGGCTACACCTTC,CASSQDIGYGYTF
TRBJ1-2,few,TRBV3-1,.,TGTGCCAGCAGCCAAGGTGGGGGGCGCTTCTATGGCTACACCTTC,CASSQGGGRFYGYTF
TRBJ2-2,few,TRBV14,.,TGTGCCAGCAGCCAAGATACGGGGAGATGGACCGGGGAGCTGTTTTTT,CASSQDTGRWTGELFF
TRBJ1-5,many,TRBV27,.,TGTGCCAGCAGTTTTTCCTCGTCTTATCAGCCCCAGCATTTT,CASSFSSSYQPQHF
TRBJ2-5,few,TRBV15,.,TGTGCCACCAGCACATTACAGGGCCCAGATACGGAGACCCAGTACTTC,CATSTLQGPDTETQYF
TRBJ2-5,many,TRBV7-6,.,TGTGCCAGCAGCTTAAGGCCCCAGGAGACCCAGTACTTC,CASSLRPQETQYF
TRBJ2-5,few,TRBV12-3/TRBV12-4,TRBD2,TGTGCCAGCAGCCCCCGGACTAGCGGGGGCTTCCAAGAGACCCAGTACTTC,CASSPRTSGGFQETQYF
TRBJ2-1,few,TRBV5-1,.,TGCGCCAGCAGCTTTTATTCTGGGGGGCAGTTCTTC,CASSFYSGGQFF
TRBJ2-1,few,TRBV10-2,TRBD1,TGCGCCAGCAGACCCGGGACAGGGAAGGTTGAGCAGTTCTTC,CASRPGTGKVEQFF
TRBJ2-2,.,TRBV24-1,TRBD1,TGTGCCACCAGTGCAGGGGGCAAGAACACCGGGGAGCTGTTTTTT,CATSAGGKNTGELFF
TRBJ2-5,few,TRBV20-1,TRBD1,TGCAGTGCTAGAGATTTCAGGGGGAGCCAAGAGACCCAGTACTTC,CSARDFRGSQETQYF
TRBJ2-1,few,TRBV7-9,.,TGTGCCAGCAGCTTAGTGGCGGTAGTTTTGAATGAGCAGTTCTTC,CASSLVAVVLNEQFF
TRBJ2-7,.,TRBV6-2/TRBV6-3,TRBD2,TGTGCCAGCAGCCACTACGTCCCGGGACTAGCAGCCTACGAGCAGTACTTC,CASSHYVPGLAAYEQYF
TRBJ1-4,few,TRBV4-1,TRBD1,TGCGCCAGCAGCCGGACAGGGTATAATGAAAAACTGTTTTTT,CASSRTGYNEKLFF
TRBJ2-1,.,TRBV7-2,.,TGTGCCAGCAGCTTAAGGTGGGGTATCAATATCGATGAGCAGTTCTTC,CASSLRWGINIDEQFF
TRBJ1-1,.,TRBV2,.,TGTGCCAGCAGTGAAGAAATCGGGGCTTTCTTT,CASSEEIGAFF
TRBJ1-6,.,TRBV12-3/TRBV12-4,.,TGTGCCAGCAGTCAGACAGGCGAATCACCCCTCCACTTT,CASSQTGESPLHF
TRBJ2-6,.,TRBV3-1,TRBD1,TGTGCCAGCAGACAGGGGGCTGGGGCCAACGTCCTGACTTTC,CASRQGAGANVLTF
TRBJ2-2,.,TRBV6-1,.,TGTGCCAGCGGGATTCGGAACACCGGGGAGCTGTTTTTT,CASGIRNTGELFF
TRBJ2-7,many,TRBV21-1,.,TGTGCCAGCAGCAAACTAGGGGGGAACTACGAGCAGTACTTC,CASSKLGGNYEQYF
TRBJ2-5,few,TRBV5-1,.,TGCGCCAGCAGACAGGGCAGGTTTGAGACCCAGTACTTC,CASRQGRFETQYF
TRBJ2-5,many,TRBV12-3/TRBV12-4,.,TGTGCCAGCAGTTTTTTAGAGACCCAGTACTTC,CASSFLETQYF
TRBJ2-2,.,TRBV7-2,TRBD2,TGTGCCAGCAGCCCGTCCCGAGCGGGAGGGAGGACCGGGGAGCTGTTTTTT,CASSPSRAGGRTGELFF
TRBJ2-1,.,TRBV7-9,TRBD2,TGTGCCAGCAGCTTAGGGACTAGCGGGAAGAGGATAAATGAGCAGTTCTTC,CASSLGTSGKRINEQFF
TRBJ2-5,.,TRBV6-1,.,TGTGCCAGCAGGGAACACAGGGCGGGTAGGGAGACCCAGTACTTC,CASREHRAGRETQYF
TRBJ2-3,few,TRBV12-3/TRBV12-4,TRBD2,TGTGCCAGCAGGGAGGGACTAGCGGGCACAGATACGCAGTATTTT,CASREGLAGTDTQYF
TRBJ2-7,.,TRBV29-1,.,TGCAGCGTTAGACTGAACTCCTACGAGCAGTACTTC,CSVRLNSYEQYF
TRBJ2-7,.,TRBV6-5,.,TGTGCCAGCAGTTCCCCAGGGCTTTCCTACGAGCAGTACTTC,CASSSPGLSYEQYF
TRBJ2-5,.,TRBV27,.,TGTGCCAGCAGTTTATCGTGGAGCGGTCAAGAGACCCAGTACTTC,CASSLSWSGQETQYF
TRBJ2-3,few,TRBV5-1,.,TGCGCCAGCAGTTCCAGGACAGACCTCACAGATACGCAGTATTTT,CASSSRTDLTDTQYF
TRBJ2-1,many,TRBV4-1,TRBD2,TGCGCCAGCAGCCAAGCCCCAACGACTAGCGGGGGTGAGCAGTTCTTC,CASSQAPTTSGGEQFF
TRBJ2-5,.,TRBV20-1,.,TGCAGTGCTAGTCCGACAGTATTCAGGCAAGAGACCCAGTACTTC,CSASPTVFRQETQYF
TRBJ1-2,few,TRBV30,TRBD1,TGTGCCTGGAGTGTACAGAGGGTCAGGGGGCCACTTCACTATGGCTACACCTTC,CAWSVQRVRGPLHYGYTF
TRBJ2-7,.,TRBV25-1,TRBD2,TGTGCCAGCAGTGAATTTAGTAGCGGGACCTACGAGCAGTACTTC,CASSEFSSGTYEQYF
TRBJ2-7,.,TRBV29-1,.,TGCAGCGTTCGGGACGGCCTCTACGAGCAGTACTTC,CSVRDGLYEQYF
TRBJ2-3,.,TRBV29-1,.,TGCAGCGTTGTTGGGAGCCCGTGGAAGGGTCCAGATACGCAGTATTTT,CSVVGSPWKGPDTQYF
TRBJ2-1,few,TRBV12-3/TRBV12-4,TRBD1,TGTGCCAGCAGTTTAGCGCTAGGGGACAGAGTGATCAATGAGCAGTTCTTC,CASSLALGDRVINEQFF
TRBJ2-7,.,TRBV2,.,TGTGCCAGCAGACGCCAGGAGACACCTTACGAGCAGTACTTC,CASRRQETPYEQYF
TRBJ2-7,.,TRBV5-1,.,TGCGCCAGCACCCCCGGGGGACAGTACTACGAGCAGTACTTC,CASTPGGQYYEQYF
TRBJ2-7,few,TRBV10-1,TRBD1,TGCGCCAGCAGTGATCAGGGGGCGACCTACGAGCAGTACTTC,CASSDQGATYEQYF
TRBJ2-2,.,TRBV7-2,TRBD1,TGTGCCAGCAGCTTTGACAGGGTCTCCGGGGAGCTGTTTTTT,CASSFDRVSGELFF
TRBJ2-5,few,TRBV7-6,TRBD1,TGTGCCAGCAGCTTAGGGAACAGGGGGGAGACCCAGTACTTC,CASSLGNRGETQYF
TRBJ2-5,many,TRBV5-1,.,TGCGCCAGCAGCTTGTGGGCAGGGCAAGAGACCCAGTACTTC,CASSLWAGQETQYF
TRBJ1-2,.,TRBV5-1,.,TGCGCCAGCAGCTTCAACGGCGGGGAGTATGGCTACACCTTC,CASSFNGGEYGYTF
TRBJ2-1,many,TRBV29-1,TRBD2,TGCAGCGTTGTTGGACTAGCGGGAGGGATGGCTTCCTACAATGAGCAGTTCTTC,CSVVGLAGGMASYNEQFF
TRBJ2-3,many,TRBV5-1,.,TGCGCCAGCAGCTTGTTCGGAATGACTAGCACAGATACGCAGTATTTT,CASSLFGMTSTDTQYF
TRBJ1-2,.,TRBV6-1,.,TGTGCCAGCAGTCGGGGTAAAGGGGACTATGGCTACACCTTC,CASSRGKGDYGYTF
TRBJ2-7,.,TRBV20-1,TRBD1,TGCAGTGCCGCCCCCGCGACAGGGGCCCCCTACGAGCAGTACTTC,CSAAPATGAPYEQYF